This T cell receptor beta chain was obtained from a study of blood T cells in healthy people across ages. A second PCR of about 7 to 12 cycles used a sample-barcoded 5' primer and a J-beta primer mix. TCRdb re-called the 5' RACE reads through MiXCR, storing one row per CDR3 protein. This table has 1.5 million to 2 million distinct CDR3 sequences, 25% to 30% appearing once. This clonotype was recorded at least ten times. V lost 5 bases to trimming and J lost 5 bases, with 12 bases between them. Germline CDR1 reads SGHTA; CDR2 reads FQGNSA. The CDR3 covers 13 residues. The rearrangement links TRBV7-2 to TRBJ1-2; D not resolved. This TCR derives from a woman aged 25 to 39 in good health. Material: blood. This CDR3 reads CASSPEVLYGYTF. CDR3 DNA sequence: TGTGCCAGCAGCCCCGAAGTTCTATATGGCTACACCTTC.